Each of the 20 T cell receptor beta chains below was sequenced from the same sample in a study of blood T cell repertoires in COVID-19. Libraries were prepared by immunoSEQ multiplex PCR; TCRdb keeps only in-frame clonotypes and omits some of them. The table includes about 110,000 clones, 75% to 85% detected once. Sequenced: peripheral blood. The receptor source for this set is a woman aged 55 to 70 with acute or convalescent COVID-19.

The V gene is TRBV27, the J gene TRBJ2-6; tentative D call: TRBD1 (6 bases). The V gene's germline CDR1 is MNHEY and CDR2 SMNVEV (reference sequence). The CDR3 runs to 18 residues. The V end was cut by 0 bases, the J end by 1 base, with 13 bases between. This CDR3 reads CASSLSGGWGSGANVLTF. The CDR3 coding sequence is TGTGCCAGCAGTTTATCAGGGGGATGGGGGTCTGGGGCCAACGTCCTGACTTTC.

The genes are TRBV5-1 and TRBJ1-2; D might be TRBD1 (6 bases). This CDR3 comprises 15 residues. V lost 4 bases, J lost 3 bases, and 16 bases lay in between. Germline-derived CDR1 and CDR2 are SGHRS and YFSETQ. CDR3 protein: CASSPEGDPHYGYTF. The CDR3 DNA sequence: TGCGCCAGCAGCCCCGAGGGGGATCCCCACTATGGCTACACCTTC.

The rearrangement links TRBV27 to TRBJ1-4; 8 nucleotides align to TRBD1. CDR1 is MNHEY and CDR2 is SMNVEV in the germline V gene (reference sequence). The CDR3 length is 14 residues. After removal of 3 bases from V and 8 bases from J, the junction contained 5 bases not matched to a gene. CDR3 loop: CASSLNRGDEKLFF. DNA of the CDR3: TGTGCCAGCAGTTTGAACAGGGGGGACGAAAAACTGTTTTTT.

This clone is a singleton in its sample. This sequence joins TRBV7-3 and TRBJ2-2, with D tentatively TRBD2 (6 bases). This CDR3 comprises 19 residues. Germline V gene lookup returns CDR1 SGHTA and CDR2 FQGTGA. Deletions cut 4 bases from V and 4 bases from J, with 25 bases between. The CDR3 sequence is CASSSPGLGRGESTGELFF. CDR3 nucleotide sequence: TGTGCCAGCAGCTCGCCGGGACTCGGGCGAGGGGAGAGCACCGGGGAGCTGTTTTTT.

The rearrangement joins TRBV6-6 to TRBJ2-5; D is uncertain. The V end lost 0 bases, the J end lost 4 bases, and 15 bases lay between the germline ends. The germline CDR1 and CDR2 sequences are MNHNY and SVGAGI (reference sequence). The CDR3 has 16 residues. CDR3 DNA: TGTGCCAGCAGTTACTCTCGTGGTTACAGTACAGAGACCCAGTACTTC. It encodes CASSYSRGYSTETQYF.

The chain uses TRBV7-3 and TRBJ1-2, with D hard to call. Germline assignment: CDR1 SGHTA and CDR2 FQGTGA. The CDR3 consists of 14 residues. Trimming took 3 bases from V and 7 from J, leaving 15 bases between them. This CDR3 reads CASSFDAQSGGYTF. The DNA for the CDR3 is TGTGCCAGCAGCTTTGACGCCCAATCGGGTGGCTACACCTTC.

The chain has TRBV11-2 and TRBJ1-5; tentatively, D is TRBD1 (5 bases). The germline V and J ends were trimmed by 4 bases and 7 bases, with 17 bases remaining between them. Germline V gene data show CDR1 as SGHAT and CDR2 as FQNNGV. The CDR3 is 15 residues long. CDR3 coding DNA: TGTGCCAGCAGCTCTAACAGGTACGGAGGGCAGCCCCAGCATTTT. This gives the protein CASSSNRYGGQPQHF.

V gene TRBV9 combines with J gene TRBJ2-6; 8 nucleotides agree with TRBD1. The V and J ends lost 2 bases and 0 bases, in that order; junction bases with no gene match: 7. Germline loops: CDR1 SGDLS, CDR2 YYNGEE. CDR3 length: 18 amino acids. This chain's CDR3 is CASSVRTGPSSGANVLTF. CDR3 coding DNA: TGTGCCAGCAGCGTTAGGACAGGGCCGAGCTCTGGGGCCAACGTCCTGACTTTC.

This clone has a handful of counts. The chain joins TRBV5-4 to TRBJ1-1, with 8 bases that match TRBD1. Germline values: CDR1 SGHNT, CDR2 YYREEE (reference sequence). Trimming cost V 5 bases and J 10 bases; bases outside gene matches: 10. CDR3 length: 13 amino acids. This CDR3 is CASRNRGDEVAFF. The CDR3 DNA sequence: TGTGCCAGCAGGAACAGGGGGGACGAGGTAGCTTTCTTT. The full variable domain, in which reference TRBV5-4 and TRBJ1-1 provide the parts outside the CDR3, is ETGVTQSPTHLIKTRGQQVTLRCSSQSGHNTVSWYQQALGQGPQFIFQYYREEENGRGNFPPRFSGLQFPNYSSELNVNALELDDSALYLCASRNRGDEVAFFGQGTRLTVV.

The chain is built from TRBV29-1 and TRBJ1-2; D is undetermined. V was trimmed by 4 bases and J by 8 bases, leaving 17 bases between them. The CDR3 has 13 residues. The germline CDR1 and CDR2 sequences are SQVTM and ANQGSEA. CDR3 sequence: CSVAGFGVNGYTF. CDR3 nucleotides: TGCAGCGTTGCCGGGTTTGGTGTAAACGGCTACACCTTC.

In this sample, this clone turned up once. V usage is TRBV18 and J usage is TRBJ2-6; 10 bases are shared with TRBD2. Germline CDR1 KGHSH, CDR2 LQKENI. The CDR3 contains 20 residues. V lost 0 bases, J lost 0 bases, and 8 bases stayed unmatched. CDR3 sequence (DNA): TGTGCCAGCTCACCACCCCTAGCGGGGGTTCGGCCCTCTGGGGCCAACGTCCTGACTTTC. Translation: CASSPPLAGVRPSGANVLTF.

The V call is TRBV3-1 (or the pseudogene TRBV3-2), the J call TRBJ1-1, with D perhaps TRBD1 (5 bases). V lost 4 bases and J 1 base, leaving 13 bases between the germline ends. The CDR3 runs to 15 residues. CDR1 is LGHDT and CDR2 is YNNKEL in the germline V gene (reference sequence). In nucleotides, the CDR3 is TGTGCCAGCAGCCCAGCAGGACACCGGAACACTGAAGCTTTCTTT. Translation: CASSPAGHRNTEAFF.

V and J are TRBV30 and TRBJ1-1; D not certain. CDR3 length: 17 amino acids. V was trimmed by 2 bases and J by 3 bases, leaving 22 bases between them. Germline values: CDR1 GTSNPN, CDR2 SVGIG (reference sequence). The CDR3 loop reads CAWSPSQGRAVHTEAFF. CDR3 DNA: TGTGCCTGGAGTCCAAGCCAAGGGAGGGCAGTGCACACTGAAGCTTTCTTT.

V gene TRBV4-1 combines with J gene TRBJ2-3; a weak D match, TRBD1 (6 bases). CDR1 is MGHRA, CDR2 YSYEKL, per germline. The ends were cut back, 4 bases at V and 1 base at J, with 9 bases in the middle. The CDR3 runs to 14 residues. The CDR3 DNA follows: TGCGCCAGCAGCCCCAGGGGAGGCACAGATACGCAGTATTTT. Translating it yields CASSPRGGTDTQYF.

The J gene is TRBJ1-1, the V gene TRBV5-6, with no clear D. The CDR3 runs 14 residues. Germline assignment: CDR1 SGHDT and CDR2 YYEEEE. Trimming shortened V by 1 base and J by 4 bases, and 11 bases separated the two germline ends. Written as DNA, the CDR3 is TGTGCCAGCAGCTTGCGGGGTCGGGGCACTGAAGCTTTCTTT. Its protein product is CASSLRGRGTEAFF.

This clone came up once. This rearrangement joins TRBV5-4 to TRBJ1-2; D remains ambiguous. Per germline, CDR1 SGHNT and CDR2 YYREEE (reference sequence). V was trimmed by 4 bases and J by 4 bases, leaving 11 bases between them. The CDR3 runs 13 residues. The CDR3 loop is CASSGGRSYGYTF. As DNA, the CDR3 is TGTGCCAGCAGCGGAGGACGGTCCTATGGCTACACCTTC.

The chain joins TRBV28 to TRBJ1-2; 9 bases map to TRBD1. The CDR3 contains 14 residues. Germline loops: CDR1 MDHEN, CDR2 SYDVKM. The V and J ends lost 6 bases and 5 bases, in that order; junction bases with no gene match: 7. The CDR3 region is CASRLPGQGYGYTF. In nucleotides, the CDR3 is TGTGCCAGCAGGCTACCGGGACAGGGATATGGCTACACCTTC.

V usage is TRBV12-3 or TRBV12-4 and J usage is TRBJ1-2; D remains unclear. V was cut by 5 bases and J by 8 bases, with 15 bases left in between. The CDR3 totals 13 residues. CDR3 DNA: TGTGCCAGCAGTCCGCGTCCAGGCGGGGGCTACACCTTC. It is translated as CASSPRPGGGYTF.

V gene TRBV7-9 combines with J gene TRBJ1-2; D may be TRBD1 (5 bases). CDR3 length equals 16 residues. The V end lost 5 bases, the J end lost 2 bases, and 18 bases lay between the germline ends. The germline V gene has CDR1 SEHNR and CDR2 FQNEAQ (reference sequence). The CDR3 loop is CASSPGRGKGNYGYTF. The CDR3 region has the DNA TGTGCCAGCAGCCCTGGGCGGGGGAAGGGGAACTATGGCTACACCTTC.

The chain combines TRBV5-4 with TRBJ1-1; a weak D match, TRBD1 (6 bases). Germline assignment: CDR1 SGHNT and CDR2 YYREEE (reference sequence). The ends were cut back, 2 bases at V and 3 bases at J, with 11 bases in the middle. This CDR3 has 14 amino acids. CDR3 protein: CASSFIKGDTEAFF. The CDR3 nucleotides are TGTGCCAGCAGCTTCATAAAGGGGGACACTGAAGCTTTCTTT.